The 5 T cell receptor beta chains in this list originate from one sample, sequenced in a study of T cell repertoires in cytomegalovirus infection. TCRdb fed the reads into MiXCR, producing one record per CDR3 protein. The data contain 300,000 to 400,000 distinct CDR3 sequences, 8% to 9.5% of them singletons. The sequenced material came from PBMCs. Receptors were obtained from a human donor in good health (CMV status not recorded). Some clones in this sample may be carry-over from other donors' samples.

This clonotype has just a few counts. The chain is built from TRBV6-8 and TRBJ2-7; TRBD1 agrees at 8 bases. This CDR3 comprises 16 residues. Germline CDR1 and CDR2: MNHGY and SAAAGT. Trimming cost V 5 bases and J 4 bases; bases outside gene matches: 13. CDR3 in amino acids: CASSPSPTGGLYEQYF. As DNA, the CDR3 is TGTGCCAGCAGTCCCTCCCCCACAGGGGGATTATACGAGCAGTACTTC.

Only one count was recorded for this clonotype. The junction departs from germline at one end; a sequencing error may be responsible. V gene TRBV7-3 combines with J gene TRBJ2-2; TRBD2 agrees at 8 bases. CDR1 is SGHTA, CDR2 FQGTGA, per germline. The CDR3 is 15 amino acids. CDR3 protein: CAGSAMRGATGELFF. Here the CDR3 DNA reads TGTGCCGGCAGTGCCATGCGGGGGGCGACCGGGGAGCTGTTTTTT.

At least ten counts were recorded for this clonotype. This sequence joins TRBV6-2 or TRBV6-3 and TRBJ1-2; unclear D gene. V was trimmed by 10 bases and J by 5 bases, leaving 23 bases between them. The CDR3 length is 15 residues. Germline lookup yields CDR1 MNHEY and CDR2 SVGEGT. DNA of the CDR3: TGTGCCACCACCAACTTCGTCACTCTAGGATATGGCTACACCTTC. Translation gives CATTNFVTLGYGYTF.

The chain has TRBV6-4 and TRBJ1-2; 7 nucleotides match TRBD1. Losses at the gene ends were 5 bases for V and 2 bases for J; bases not matched to a gene: 5. This CDR3 has 14 residues. The germline CDR1 and CDR2 sequences are MRHNA and SNTAGT. The DNA of the CDR3 is TGTGCCAGCAGTCCAGGGGGGATAAACTATGGCTACACCTTC. Translating it yields CASSPGGINYGYTF.

The chain couples TRBV20-1 to TRBJ2-1, with TRBD2 identical over 9 bases. CDR1 and CDR2 (germline): DFQATT, SNEGSKA (reference sequence). This CDR3 has 15 residues. J gave up 2 bases and V 6 bases, and 8 bases lay outside the gene matches. The CDR3 reads CSASTSGRPYNEQFF. The CDR3 nucleotides are TGCAGTGCCTCCACTAGCGGGCGACCCTACAATGAGCAGTTCTTC.